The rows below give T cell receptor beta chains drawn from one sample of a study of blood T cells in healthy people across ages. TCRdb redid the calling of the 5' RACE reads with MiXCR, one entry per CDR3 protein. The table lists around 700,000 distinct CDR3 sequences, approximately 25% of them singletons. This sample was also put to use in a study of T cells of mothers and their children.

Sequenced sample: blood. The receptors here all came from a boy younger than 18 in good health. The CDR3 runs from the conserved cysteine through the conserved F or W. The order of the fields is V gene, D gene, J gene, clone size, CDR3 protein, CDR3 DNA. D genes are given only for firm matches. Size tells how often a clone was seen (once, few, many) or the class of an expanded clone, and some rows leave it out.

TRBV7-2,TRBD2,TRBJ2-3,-,CASSFKRGVTDTQYF,TGTGCCAGCAGCTTTAAGCGGGGAGTCACAGATACGCAGTATTTT
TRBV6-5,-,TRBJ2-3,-,CSSSLGDTQYF,TGTTCCAGCAGTCTCGGAGATACGCAGTATTTT
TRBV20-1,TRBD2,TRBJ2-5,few,CSSWTSEQETQYF,TGCAGTTCGTGGACTAGCGAACAAGAGACCCAGTACTTC
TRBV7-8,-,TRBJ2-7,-,CASSHTVGRAADEQYF,TGTGCCAGCAGTCATACGGTGGGCAGGGCAGCCGACGAGCAGTACTTC
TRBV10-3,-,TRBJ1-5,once,CAISPGNEGQPQHF,TGTGCCATCAGTCCAGGGAATGAGGGACAGCCCCAGCATTTT
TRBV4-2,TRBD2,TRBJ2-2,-,CASSQLAGDTGELFF,TGTGCCAGCAGCCAACTAGCGGGAGACACCGGGGAGCTGTTTTTT
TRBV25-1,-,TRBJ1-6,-,CASSEYGTGQLHF,TGTGCCAGCAGTGAATATGGCACAGGACAGCTCCACTTT
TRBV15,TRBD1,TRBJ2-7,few,CATSRGQGSVAYEQYF,TGTGCCACCAGCAGAGGACAGGGGTCCGTGGCCTACGAGCAGTACTTC
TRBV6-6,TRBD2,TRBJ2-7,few,CASSYSGSGSPYEQYF,TGTGCCAGCAGTTACTCGGGTAGCGGGAGTCCCTACGAGCAGTACTTC
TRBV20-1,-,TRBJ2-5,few,CSASRDGQETQYF,TGCAGTGCGAGCCGGGACGGTCAAGAGACCCAGTACTTC
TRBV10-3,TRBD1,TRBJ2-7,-,CAISEDRAGEQYF,TGTGCCATCAGTGAAGACAGGGCTGGCGAGCAGTACTTC
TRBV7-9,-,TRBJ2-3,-,CASSPGGIGSDTQYF,TGTGCCAGCAGCCCAGGTGGTATCGGGAGTGATACGCAGTATTTT
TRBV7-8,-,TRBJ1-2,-,CASSLLRFRTGNYGYTF,TGTGCCAGCAGCTTACTCCGATTCCGGACGGGGAACTATGGCTACACCTTC
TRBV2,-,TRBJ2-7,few,CASTERTYEQYF,TGTGCCAGCACTGAGCGGACCTACGAGCAGTACTTC
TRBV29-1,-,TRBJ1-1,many,CSVARQLGAEAFF,TGCAGCGTTGCTCGACAGCTGGGCGCTGAAGCTTTCTTT
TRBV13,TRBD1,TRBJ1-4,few,CASSQRQGSREKLFF,TGTGCCAGCAGCCAGAGACAGGGAAGCCGTGAAAAACTGTTTTTT
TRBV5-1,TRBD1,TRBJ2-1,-,CASSFVQGDYNEQFF,TGCGCCAGCAGCTTTGTACAGGGGGACTACAATGAGCAGTTCTTC